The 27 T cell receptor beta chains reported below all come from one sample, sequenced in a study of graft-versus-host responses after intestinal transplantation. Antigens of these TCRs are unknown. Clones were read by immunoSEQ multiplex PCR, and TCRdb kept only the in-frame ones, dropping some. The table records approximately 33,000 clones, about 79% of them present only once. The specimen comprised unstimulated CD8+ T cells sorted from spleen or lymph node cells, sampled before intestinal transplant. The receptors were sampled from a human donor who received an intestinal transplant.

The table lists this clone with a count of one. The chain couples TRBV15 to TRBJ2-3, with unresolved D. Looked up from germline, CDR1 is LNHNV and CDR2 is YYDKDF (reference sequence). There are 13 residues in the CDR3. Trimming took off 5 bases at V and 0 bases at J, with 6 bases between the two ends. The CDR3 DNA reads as TGTGCCACCAGCTCAACTAGCACAGATACGCAGTATTTT. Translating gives CATSSTSTDTQYF.

The CDR3 DNA is TGCGCCAGCAGCCAAGATCGGGGACAGCAAGAGACCCAGTACTTC. It codes for CASSQDRGQQETQYF. The chain recombines TRBV4-1 with TRBJ2-5; 7 bases match TRBD1. With 0 bases clipped from V and 2 bases from J, the junction kept 3 bases outside the gene matches. Germline V lookup: CDR1 MGHRA, CDR2 YSYEKL. This CDR3 has 15 residues.

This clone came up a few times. CDR3 in DNA: TGTGCCTGGAGTGCTGACAGTTACGAGCAGTACTTC. This gives the protein CAWSADSYEQYF. This chain joins TRBV30 and TRBJ2-7, with D maybe TRBD1 (5 bases). V was cut by 1 base and J by 4 bases, with 8 bases left in between. This CDR3 comprises 12 residues. Germline V gene sequence: CDR1 GTSNPN, CDR2 SVGIG (reference sequence). Filled out from reference TRBV30 and TRBJ2-7, the complete variable domain reads SQTIHQWPATLVQPVGSPLSLECTVEGTSNPNLYWYRQAAGRGLQLLFYSVGIGQISSEVPQNLSASRPQDRQFILSSKKLLLSDSGFYLCAWSADSYEQYFGPGTRLTVT.

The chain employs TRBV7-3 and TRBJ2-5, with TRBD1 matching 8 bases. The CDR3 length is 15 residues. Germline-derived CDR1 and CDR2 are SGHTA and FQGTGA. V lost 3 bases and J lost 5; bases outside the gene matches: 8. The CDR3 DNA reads TGTGCCAGCAGCTTGGGCCAGGGGGCAGGGGAGACCCAGTACTTC. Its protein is CASSLGQGAGETQYF.

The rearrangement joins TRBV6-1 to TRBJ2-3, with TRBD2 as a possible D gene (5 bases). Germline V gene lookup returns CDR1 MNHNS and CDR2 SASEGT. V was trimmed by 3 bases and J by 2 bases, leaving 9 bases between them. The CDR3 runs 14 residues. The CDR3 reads CASSEGRDTDTQYF. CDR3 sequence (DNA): TGTGCCAGCAGTGAGGGCCGGGACACAGATACGCAGTATTTT.

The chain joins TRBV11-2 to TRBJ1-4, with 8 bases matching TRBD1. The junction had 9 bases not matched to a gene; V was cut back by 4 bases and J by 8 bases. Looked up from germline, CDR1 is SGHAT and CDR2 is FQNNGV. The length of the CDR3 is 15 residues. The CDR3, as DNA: TGTGCCAGCAGCTCCCGGACAGGGAGGCAGGAAAAACTGTTTTTT. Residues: CASSSRTGRQEKLFF.

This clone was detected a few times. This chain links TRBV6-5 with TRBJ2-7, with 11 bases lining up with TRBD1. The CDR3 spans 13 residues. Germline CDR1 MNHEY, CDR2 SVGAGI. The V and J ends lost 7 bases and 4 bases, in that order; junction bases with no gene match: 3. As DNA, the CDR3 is TGTGCCAGCACCGGGACAGGGGGTTACGAGCAGTACTTC. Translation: CASTGTGGYEQYF.

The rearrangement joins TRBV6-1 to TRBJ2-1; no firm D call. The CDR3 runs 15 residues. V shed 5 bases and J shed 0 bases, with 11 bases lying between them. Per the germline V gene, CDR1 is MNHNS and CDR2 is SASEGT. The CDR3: CASSLQHSSYNEQFF. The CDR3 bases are TGTGCCAGCAGTTTACAGCACAGCTCCTACAATGAGCAGTTCTTC.

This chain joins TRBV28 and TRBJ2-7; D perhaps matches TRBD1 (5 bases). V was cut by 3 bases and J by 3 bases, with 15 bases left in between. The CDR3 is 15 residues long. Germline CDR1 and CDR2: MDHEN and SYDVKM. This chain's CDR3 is CASSFFGQGNYEQYF. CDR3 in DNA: TGTGCCAGCAGTTTTTTCGGACAAGGAAACTACGAGCAGTACTTC.

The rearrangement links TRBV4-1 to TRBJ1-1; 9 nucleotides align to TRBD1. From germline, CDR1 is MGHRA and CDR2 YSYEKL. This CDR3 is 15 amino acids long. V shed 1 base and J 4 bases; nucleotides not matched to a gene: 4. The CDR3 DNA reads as TGCGCCAGCAGCCAAGGGGACAGGGAGGGCACTGAAGCTTTCTTT. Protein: CASSQGDREGTEAFF.

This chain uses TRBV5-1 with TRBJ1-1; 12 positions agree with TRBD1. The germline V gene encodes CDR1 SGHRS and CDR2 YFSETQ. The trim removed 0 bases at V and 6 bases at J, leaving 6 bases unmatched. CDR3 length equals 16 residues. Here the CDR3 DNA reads TGCGCCAGCAGCTTGGTGGGACAGGGGGCCTGGGCTGAAGCTTTCTTT. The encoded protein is CASSLVGQGAWAEAFF. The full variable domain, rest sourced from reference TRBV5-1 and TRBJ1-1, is KAGVTQTPRYLIKTRGQQVTLSCSPISGHRSVSWYQQTPGQGLQFLFEYFSETQRNKGNFPGRFSGRQFSNSRSEMNVSTLELGDSALYLCASSLVGQGAWAEAFFGQGTRLTVV.

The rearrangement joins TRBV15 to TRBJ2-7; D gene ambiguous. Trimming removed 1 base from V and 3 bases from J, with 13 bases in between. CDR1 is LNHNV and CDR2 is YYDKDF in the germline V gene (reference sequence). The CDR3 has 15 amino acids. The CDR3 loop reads CATSRVGLYNYEQYF. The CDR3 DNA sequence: TGTGCCACCAGCAGAGTGGGCTTATATAACTACGAGCAGTACTTC.

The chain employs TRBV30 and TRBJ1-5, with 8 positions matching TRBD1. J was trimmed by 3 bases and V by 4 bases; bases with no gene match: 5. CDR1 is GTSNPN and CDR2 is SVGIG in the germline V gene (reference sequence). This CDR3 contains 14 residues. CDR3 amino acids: CAWTDRENNQPQHF. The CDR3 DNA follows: TGTGCCTGGACGGACAGGGAAAACAATCAGCCCCAGCATTTT.

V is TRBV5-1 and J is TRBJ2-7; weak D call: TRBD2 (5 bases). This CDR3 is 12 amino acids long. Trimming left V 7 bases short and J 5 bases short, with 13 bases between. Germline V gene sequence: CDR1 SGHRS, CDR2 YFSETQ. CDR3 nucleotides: TGCGCCAGCCGGGAAGGCGGTCACGAGCAGTACTTC. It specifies CASREGGHEQYF.

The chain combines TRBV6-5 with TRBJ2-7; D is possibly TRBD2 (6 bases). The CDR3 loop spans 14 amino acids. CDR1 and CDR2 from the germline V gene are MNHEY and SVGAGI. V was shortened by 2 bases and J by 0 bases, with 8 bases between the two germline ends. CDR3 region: CASSYAGYSYEQYF. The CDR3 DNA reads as TGTGCCAGCAGTTACGCGGGGTACTCCTACGAGCAGTACTTC.

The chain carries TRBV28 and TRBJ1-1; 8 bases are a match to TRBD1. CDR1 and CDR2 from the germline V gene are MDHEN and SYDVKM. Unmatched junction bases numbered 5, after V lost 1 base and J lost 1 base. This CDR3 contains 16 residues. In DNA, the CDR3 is TGTGCCAGCAGTTTATCAGGGGGCCCTACGAACACTGAAGCTTTCTTT. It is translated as CASSLSGGPTNTEAFF. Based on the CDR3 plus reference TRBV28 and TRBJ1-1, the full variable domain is DVKVTQSSRYLVKRTGEKVFLECVQDMDHENMFWYRQDPGLGLRLIYFSYDVKMKEKGDIPEGYSVSREKKERFSLILESASTNQTSMYLCASSLSGGPTNTEAFFGQGTRLTVV.

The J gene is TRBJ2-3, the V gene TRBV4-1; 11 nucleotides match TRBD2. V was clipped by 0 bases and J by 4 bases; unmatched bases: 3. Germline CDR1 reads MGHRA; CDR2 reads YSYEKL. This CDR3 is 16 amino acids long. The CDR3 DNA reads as TGCGCCAGCAGCCAAGACCTACTAGCGGGGGCAGATACGCAGTATTTT. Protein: CASSQDLLAGADTQYF.

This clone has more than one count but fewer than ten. This chain's CDR3 is CASKLGGGSVNEQFF. DNA of the CDR3: TGCGCCAGCAAGCTTGGGGGCGGGAGTGTTAATGAGCAGTTCTTC. J is TRBJ2-1 and V is TRBV5-1; tentatively, D is TRBD2 (7 bases). Germline-derived CDR1 and CDR2 are SGHRS and YFSETQ. This CDR3 spans 15 amino acids. V lost 6 bases, J lost 7 bases, and 20 bases lay in between. The full variable domain, rest sourced from reference TRBV5-1 and TRBJ2-1, is KAGVTQTPRYLIKTRGQQVTLSCSPISGHRSVSWYQQTPGQGLQFLFEYFSETQRNKGNFPGRFSGRQFSNSRSEMNVSTLELGDSALYLCASKLGGGSVNEQFFGPGTRLTVL.

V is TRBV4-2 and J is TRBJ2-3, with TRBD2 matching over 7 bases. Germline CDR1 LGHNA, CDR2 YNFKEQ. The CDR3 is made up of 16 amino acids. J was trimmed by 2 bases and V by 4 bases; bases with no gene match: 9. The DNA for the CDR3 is TGTGCCAGCAGCCCTTGGGCCGGGGGGACCACAGATACGCAGTATTTT. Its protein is CASSPWAGGTTDTQYF.

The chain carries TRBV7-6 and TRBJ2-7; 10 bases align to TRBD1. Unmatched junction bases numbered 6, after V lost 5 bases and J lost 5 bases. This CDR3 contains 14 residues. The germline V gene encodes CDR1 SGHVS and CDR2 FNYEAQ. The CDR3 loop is CASSGGQGFDEQYF. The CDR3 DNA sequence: TGTGCCAGCAGCGGGGGACAGGGGTTCGACGAGCAGTACTTC.

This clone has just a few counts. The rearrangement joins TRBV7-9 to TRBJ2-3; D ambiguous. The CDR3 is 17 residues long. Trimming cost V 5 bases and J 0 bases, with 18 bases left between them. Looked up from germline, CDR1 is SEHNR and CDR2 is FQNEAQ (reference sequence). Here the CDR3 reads CASSGPAHTESTDTQYF. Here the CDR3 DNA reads TGTGCCAGCAGCGGGCCGGCTCATACCGAGAGCACAGATACGCAGTATTTT. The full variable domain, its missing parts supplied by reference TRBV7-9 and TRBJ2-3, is DTGVSQNPRHKITKRGQNVTFRCDPISEHNRLYWYRQTLGQGPEFLTYFQNEAQLEKSRLLSDRFSAERPKGSFSTLEIQRTEQGDSAMYLCASSGPAHTESTDTQYFGPGTRLTVL.

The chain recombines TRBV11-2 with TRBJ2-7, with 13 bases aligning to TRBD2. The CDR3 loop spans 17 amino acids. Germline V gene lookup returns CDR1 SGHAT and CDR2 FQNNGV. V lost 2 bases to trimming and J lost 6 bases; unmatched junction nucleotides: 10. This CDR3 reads CASSLWTSGGGSTEQYF. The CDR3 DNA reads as TGTGCCAGCAGCTTATGGACTAGCGGGGGAGGTTCTACCGAGCAGTACTTC. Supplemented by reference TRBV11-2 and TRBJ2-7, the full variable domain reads EAGVAQSPRYKIIEKRQSVAFWCNPISGHATLYWYQQILGQGPKLLIQFQNNGVVDDSQLPKDRFSAERLKGVDSTLKIQPAKLEDSAVYLCASSLWTSGGGSTEQYFGPGTRLTVT.

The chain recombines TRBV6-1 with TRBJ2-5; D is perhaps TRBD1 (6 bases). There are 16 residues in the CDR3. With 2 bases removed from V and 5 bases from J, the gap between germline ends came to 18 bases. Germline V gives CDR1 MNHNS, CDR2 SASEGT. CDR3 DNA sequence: TGTGCCAGCAGTGAAAGGCCCGGGGCAGGGGCGGAGACCCAGTACTTC. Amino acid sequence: CASSERPGAGAETQYF.

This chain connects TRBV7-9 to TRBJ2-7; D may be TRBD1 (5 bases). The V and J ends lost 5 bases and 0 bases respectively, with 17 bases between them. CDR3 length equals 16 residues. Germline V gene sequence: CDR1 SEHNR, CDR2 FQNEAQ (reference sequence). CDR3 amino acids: CASSPLGRANSYEQYF. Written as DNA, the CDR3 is TGTGCCAGCAGCCCCCTGGGCAGGGCTAACTCCTACGAGCAGTACTTC. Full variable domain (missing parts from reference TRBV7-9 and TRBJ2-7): DTGVSQNPRHKITKRGQNVTFRCDPISEHNRLYWYRQTLGQGPEFLTYFQNEAQLEKSRLLSDRFSAERPKGSFSTLEIQRTEQGDSAMYLCASSPLGRANSYEQYFGPGTRLTVT.

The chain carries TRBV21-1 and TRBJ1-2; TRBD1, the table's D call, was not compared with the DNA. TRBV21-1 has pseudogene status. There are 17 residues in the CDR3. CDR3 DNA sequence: TGTGCCAGCAGCAAAGATAGAGGGGGTCCCCTGAACTATGGCTACACCTTC. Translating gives CASSKDRGGPLNYGYTF.

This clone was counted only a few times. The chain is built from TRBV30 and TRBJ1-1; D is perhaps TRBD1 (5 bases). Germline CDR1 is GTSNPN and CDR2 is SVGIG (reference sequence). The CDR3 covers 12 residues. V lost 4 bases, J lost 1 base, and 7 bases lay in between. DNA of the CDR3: TGTGCCTGGATTCAGGGGAACACTGAAGCTTTCTTT. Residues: CAWIQGNTEAFF.

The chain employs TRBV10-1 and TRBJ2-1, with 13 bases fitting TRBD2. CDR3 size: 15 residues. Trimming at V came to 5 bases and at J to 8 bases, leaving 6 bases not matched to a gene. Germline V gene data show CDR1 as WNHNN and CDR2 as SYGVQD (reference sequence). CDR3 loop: CASSSTSGRFDEQFF. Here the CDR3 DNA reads TGCGCCAGCAGTTCGACTAGCGGGAGGTTCGATGAGCAGTTCTTC.